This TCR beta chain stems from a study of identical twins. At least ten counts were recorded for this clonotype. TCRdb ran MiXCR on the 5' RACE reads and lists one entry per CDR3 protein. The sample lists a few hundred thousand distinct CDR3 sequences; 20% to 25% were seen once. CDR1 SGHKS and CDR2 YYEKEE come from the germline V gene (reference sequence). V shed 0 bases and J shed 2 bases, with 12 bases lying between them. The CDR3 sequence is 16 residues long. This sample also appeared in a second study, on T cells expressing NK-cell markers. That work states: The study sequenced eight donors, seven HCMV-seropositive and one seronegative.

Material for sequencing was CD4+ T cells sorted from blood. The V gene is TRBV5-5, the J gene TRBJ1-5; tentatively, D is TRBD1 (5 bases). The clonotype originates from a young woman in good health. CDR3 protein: CASSLAVGTGNQPQHF. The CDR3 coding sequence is TGTGCCAGCAGCTTGGCCGTTGGGACGGGCAATCAGCCCCAGCATTTT.